This TCR beta chain was sequenced for a study of coeliac disease (dated by TCRdb to 2022 to 2024). Regarding the study in general: Each coeliac patient was placed into one of three groups: newly diagnosed active disease, refractory coeliac disease type I, or disease controlled by a gluten-free diet. A total of approximately 30 patients were included in the full study, of whom around 22 had serologically confirmed coeliac disease and 8 were controls with non-small intestinal disorders. Samples from 30 or so subjects were successfully TRB sequenced, and these included about two dozen paired samples of bulk unsorted intraepithelial and lamina propria cells. The study set out to describe the TR repertoires of small intestinal T cells in active coeliac disease, refractory type I coeliac disease, and coeliac disease treated with a gluten-free diet. Small intestinal lymphocyte fractions from coeliac and non-coeliac patients were analysed in the study using next-generation sequencing of rearranged TRB and TRG CDR3 regions. Because high-resolution HLA typing was not available, biased TRBV7-2 usage was examined as a proof of principle.

According to the germline V gene (reference sequence), CDR1 reads PRHDT and CDR2 reads FYEKMQ. Compared with germline, V lacks 5 bases and J lacks 6 bases; bases without a gene match: 8. Inclusive of the bounding cysteine and phenylalanine, the CDR3 is 16 residues long. Kept here is only the CDR3 DNA, which spans 48 bases and is read in frame from base 1. Cells were frozen in liquid nitrogen in DMSO/FBS as aliquots of 500,000 cells, with a single aliquot from each fraction going to sequencing. All 30 or so patients in the study underwent endoscopy and small intestinal biopsy. Lamina propria cells were released by collagenase digestion of the biopsy tissue remaining after intraepithelial cell isolation. The Qiagen DNeasy blood extraction kit was used to extract genomic DNA from the frozen unsorted cell fractions. About this clone itself: Its antigen remains undetermined. No clone much larger than this one lies a single base away; base qualities are absent.

General findings and caveats noted by the study authors: Published gliadin-specific TRB sequences turned up in about 45% of the 18 coeliac lamina propria samples, compared with only 1 of 6 controls. In the authors' view, the approach was unsuitable for unbiased detection of gliadin-specific T cells, since gliadin-specific T cells are scarce and rarely shared between patients. High-purity fractions were not obtained when intraepithelial cells were separated from lamina propria cells, so cross-contamination between compartments was possible. Active coeliac intraepithelial and lamina propria samples had lower TRB and TRG repertoire clonality than controls, suggesting that diverse T cells were recruited. TRB repertoires were largely private; most amino acid sequences were unique to one sample, and V-gene usage did not differ significantly by disease group.

Libraries were constructed by the immunoSEQ multiplex PCR assay. Using reverse primers that targeted J gene segments together with forward primers that targeted V gene segments, the TR loci were amplified in a multiplexed PCR. The amplified CDR3 regions were sequenced using the Illumina HiSeq System. On the authors' methods: Closely related reads were merged by a nearest-neighbour algorithm to remove PCR and sequencing errors and to collapse the data into unique sequences. Repertoires were summarised by clonality and by T cell density, defined as TR molecules per amount of genomic DNA input. CDR3 amino acid sequences present in at least 80% of unsorted samples were defined as public TRs and were then tested for differential abundance between coeliac and control samples. Each lamina propria sample was queried against a list of more than 200 published gliadin-specific TRB sequences. Disease-group differences in clonality and density were tested with Kruskal-Wallis tests followed by Dunn post-tests. The table was pulled from immuneACCESS by TCRdb, which kept in-frame rearrangements only. Such tables lose some clones; where checked, under half of the loss comes from unresolved V genes, and the rest has no known cause. The V and J calls and clone size come from that table; D and trimming were worked out from the DNA. This sample comprises over 6,500 clones, about two thirds of them detected only once. The ten top clones hold roughly 3.9% of the sample.

The source is a woman between 18 and 30 years old with active celiac disease. Sequencing was performed on lamina propria lymphocytes from the gut. The cell subset or site label, read with the paper, signifies: lamina propria cell (LPC) fraction of small intestinal biopsy. Recombination connected TRBV13 to TRBJ2-3, with 13 bases aligning to TRBD2. Here is the DNA: TGTGCCAGCAGCCCTAGGGGGACTAGCGGGAAGGATACGCAGTATTTT. Translated, this gives CASSPRGTSGKDTQYF.